This T cell receptor (beta chain) was captured by sequencing in a study of graft-versus-host responses after intestinal transplantation. The wider study: Transplantation in recipients was multivisceral, liver-intestinal, or isolated intestinal. Induction with anti-thymocyte globulin, then tacrolimus and steroids for 2 to 3 years, was given to all recipients.

Broader study findings: Recipient marrow harbored GvH clones, some of which surfaced first in ileum or blood. Elevated graft-versus-host to host-versus-graft clonal ratios in allografts were recorded for patients with graft-donor T cell macrochimerism.

Only in-frame clones appear in the TCRdb table, and some are missing; sequencing was by immunoSEQ multiplex PCR. The table shows 80,000 to 100,000 clones, with roughly 90% occurring only once. With respect to this clone: The target antigen is unknown.

With V trimmed by 4 bases and J by 5 bases, 5 bases remained unmatched. The CDR3 contains 15 residues. CDR1 KGHSH and CDR2 LQKENI come from the germline V gene. Sequencing used unstimulated CD4+ T cells sorted from spleen or lymph node cells, obtained before intestinal transplant. This clonotype originated in a human donor who received an intestinal transplant. The chain uses TRBV18 and TRBJ2-1; TRBD2 matches at 10 bases. In DNA, the CDR3 is TGTGCCAGCTCACTGGACCTAGCGGGGGACAATGAGCAGTTCTTC. Protein sequence: CASSLDLAGDNEQFF.